The 27 T cell receptor beta chains below all came from one sample that was sequenced in a study of cytomegalovirus exposure and HLA in healthy donors. The primer mix had 60 Vbeta and 13 Jbeta primers. Profiling relied on immunoSEQ multiplex PCR, and the TCRdb table lists in-frame clones only, not all of them. The table records about 120,000 clones, over 8.5% of them present only once. The source material was PBMCs. The receptors come from a woman between 35 and 50 years old in good health and CMV-seropositive.

V gene TRBV9 combines with J gene TRBJ1-1; 8 bases match TRBD1. The CDR3 spans 15 residues. Trimming at V came to 4 bases and at J to 3 bases, leaving 8 bases not matched to a gene. From germline, CDR1 is SGDLS and CDR2 YYNGEE. The CDR3, as DNA: TGTGCCAGCAGCCCTCGACAGGGGTCGTACACTGAAGCTTTCTTT. This gives the protein CASSPRQGSYTEAFF.

The sample holds a few counts of this clone. The chain links TRBV5-1 to TRBJ1-1, with D possibly TRBD1 on 6 matching bases. The germline gives CDR1 SGHRS, CDR2 YFSETQ. The germline V and J ends were trimmed by 1 base and 3 bases, with 10 bases remaining between them. The CDR3 is 14 residues long. CDR3 DNA: TGCGCCAGCAGCTTGACAGGGTTGGACACTGAAGCTTTCTTT. This translates into CASSLTGLDTEAFF.

This clone came up a few times. V gene TRBV5-6 combines with J gene TRBJ1-6; no clear D. V lost 6 bases to trimming and J lost 6 bases, with 13 bases between them. The CDR3 length is 14 residues. CDR1 is SGHDT, CDR2 YYEEEE, per germline. The DNA for the CDR3 is TGTGCCAGCACCGCAGGATCCCTTAATTCACCCCTCCACTTT. Its translation: CASTAGSLNSPLHF. Drawing the rest from reference TRBV5-6 and TRBJ1-6, the complete variable domain is DAGVTQSPTHLIKTRGQQVTLRCSPKSGHDTVSWYQQALGQGPQFIFQYYEEEERQRGNFPDRFSGHQFPNYSSELNVNALLLGDSALYLCASTAGSLNSPLHFGNGTRLTVT.

This clone was observed a few times. The chain recombines TRBV4-1 with TRBJ1-4; D call uncertain. CDR1 and CDR2 from the germline V gene are MGHRA and YSYEKL. V dropped 2 bases and J dropped 5 bases, with 6 bases sitting between them. The CDR3 is 13 amino acids. CDR3 amino acids: CASSQLRNEKLFF. For the CDR3, the DNA is TGCGCCAGCAGCCAACTTAGAAATGAAAAACTGTTTTTT.

The V gene is TRBV30, the J gene TRBJ2-7; 7 nucleotides line up with TRBD1. The CDR3 runs to 15 residues. The germline CDR1 and CDR2 sequences are GTSNPN and SVGIG (reference sequence). V lost 0 bases, J lost 3 bases, and 8 bases stayed unmatched. The CDR3 loop reads CAWSVGTATGYEQYF. The CDR3 nucleotides read TGTGCCTGGAGTGTAGGGACAGCCACGGGCTACGAGCAGTACTTC.

This clone was seen more than once but under ten times. This chain links TRBV29-1 with TRBJ2-1; 11 positions agree with TRBD2. V lost 8 bases and J lost 4; bases outside the gene matches: 7. This CDR3 has 14 amino acids. Germline values: CDR1 SQVTM, CDR2 ANQGSEA. Here the CDR3 reads CSSTGTSGYNEQFF. The DNA for the CDR3 is TGCAGCTCCACCGGGACTAGCGGTTACAATGAGCAGTTCTTC.

This clone was counted a few times. The CDR3 DNA reads TGTGCCAGCAGACCTCGATTTTTATACAGGGGGGTTCAGCCCCAGCATTTT. It translates to CASRPRFLYRGVQPQHF. J is TRBJ1-5 and V is TRBV5-8, with 8 bases identical to TRBD1. The ends lost 5 bases at V and 6 bases at J; junction bases unmatched: 16. The CDR3 runs to 17 residues. Germline CDR1 SGHTS, CDR2 YDEGEE.

This clone was recorded a few times. V is TRBV30 and J is TRBJ1-2; D is possibly TRBD1 (6 bases). This CDR3 spans 12 amino acids. The germline V and J ends were trimmed by 4 bases and 6 bases, with 12 bases remaining between them. Germline CDR1 and CDR2: GTSNPN and SVGIG (reference sequence). This chain's CDR3 is CAWTGGPNGYTF. The CDR3 DNA reads as TGTGCCTGGACCGGGGGGCCGAATGGCTACACCTTC.

This chain joins TRBV6-1 and TRBJ2-1; 9 bases line up with TRBD2. The ends lost 8 bases at V and 7 bases at J; junction bases unmatched: 6. The CDR3 has 13 residues. Germline assignment: CDR1 MNHNS and CDR2 SASEGT. DNA for the CDR3: TGTGCCAGCGGGACTAGCAGGAGGAATGAGCAGTTCTTC. Amino acids: CASGTSRRNEQFF.

This clone was observed a few times. The chain links TRBV6-5 to TRBJ2-5; D may be TRBD1 (6 bases). V was cut by 2 bases and J by 3 bases, with 10 bases left in between. The CDR3 spans 14 residues. CDR1 is MNHEY, CDR2 SVGAGI, per germline. The CDR3 spells CASSYLDRKETQYF. CDR3 in DNA: TGTGCCAGCAGTTACCTGGACAGAAAAGAGACCCAGTACTTC.

In its sample, this clone was seen a few times. V and J are TRBV5-8 and TRBJ2-3, with 7 bases lining up with TRBD1. Trimming cost V 1 base and J 6 bases; bases outside gene matches: 11. Germline V gene sequence: CDR1 SGHTS, CDR2 YDEGEE. This CDR3 contains 16 residues. The DNA of the CDR3 is TGTGCCAGCAGCTTGACCGCGACAGGGTCGGGGGATACGCAGTATTTT. It translates to CASSLTATGSGDTQYF.

The rearrangement uses TRBV5-4 and TRBJ1-1; the D is unclear. Between the trimmed V and J ends, which lost 0 bases and 9 bases, there was a span of 15 bases. In germline, CDR1 is SGHNT, CDR2 YYREEE (reference sequence). The CDR3 spans 14 residues. The CDR3 spells CASSLDPIGIKAFF. DNA for the CDR3: TGTGCCAGCAGCTTGGACCCCATCGGGATAAAAGCTTTCTTT.

V is TRBV7-9 and J is TRBJ1-1; D unresolved. Germline CDR1 reads SEHNR; CDR2 reads FQNEAQ (reference sequence). This CDR3 spans 13 amino acids. Trimming removed 2 bases at V and 7 bases at J, with 11 bases between. The CDR3 loop is CASSLLTGFEAFF. The DNA for the CDR3 is TGTGCCAGCAGCTTATTAACGGGGTTTGAAGCTTTCTTT.

The chain recombines TRBV19 with TRBJ1-1; TRBD1 aligns across 10 bases. Germline V CDR1 and CDR2: LNHDA, SQIVND (reference sequence). Trimming took 8 bases from V and 1 from J; bases not matched to a gene: 7. The CDR3 is 15 amino acids. In nucleotides, the CDR3 is TGTGCCAGTCGGGACAGGGGCCCATCGAACACTGAAGCTTTCTTT. Translated: CASRDRGPSNTEAFF.

The sample holds a few counts of this clone. The rearrangement uses TRBV9 and TRBJ1-1; D gene ambiguous. Germline V gene lookup returns CDR1 SGDLS and CDR2 YYNGEE. Trimming shortened V by 0 bases and J by 1 base, and 4 bases separated the two germline ends. There are 13 residues in the CDR3. CDR3 nucleotide sequence: TGTGCCAGCAGCGTAGACAAGAACACTGAAGCTTTCTTT. The encoded protein is CASSVDKNTEAFF.

The J gene is TRBJ2-7, the V gene TRBV5-1, with TRBD1 identical over 12 bases. The length of the CDR3 is 15 residues. The junction had 2 bases not matched to a gene; V was cut back by 2 bases and J by 2 bases. The germline CDR1 and CDR2 sequences are SGHRS and YFSETQ. The CDR3 loop is CASSFRDRGPYEQYF. The CDR3 coding sequence is TGCGCCAGCAGCTTCCGGGACAGGGGGCCCTACGAGCAGTACTTC.

DNA for the CDR3: TGTGCCAGCAGCCCAGCACCAGGGGACAATGAGCAGTTCTTC. Its protein product is CASSPAPGDNEQFF. The chain joins TRBV11-2 to TRBJ2-1; D might be TRBD1 (6 bases). The CDR3 contains 14 residues. Germline V lookup: CDR1 SGHAT, CDR2 FQNNGV. Trimming pared 5 bases from V and 5 bases from J, leaving 13 bases between.

The chain links TRBV6-6 to TRBJ1-1; tentatively, D is TRBD1 (6 bases). The germline V and J ends were trimmed by 1 base and 12 bases, with 12 bases remaining between them. There are 12 residues in the CDR3. CDR1 MNHNY and CDR2 SVGAGI come from the germline V gene (reference sequence). In DNA form, the CDR3 reads TGTGCCAGCAGTTACTTACAGGGAGAGACTTTCTTT. It is translated as CASSYLQGETFF.

The sample holds a few counts of this clone. The gene calls are TRBV19 and TRBJ2-1; no definite D call. CDR3 length equals 15 residues. The V end lost 7 bases, the J end lost 4 bases, and 17 bases lay between the germline ends. Germline V gene sequence: CDR1 LNHDA, CDR2 SQIVND (reference sequence). The DNA of the CDR3 is TGTGCCAGTACCCCGGCAGGATTGAATTACAATGAGCAGTTCTTC. Protein: CASTPAGLNYNEQFF.

This clone turned up a few times. The chain joins TRBV19 to TRBJ2-7, with 8 positions matching TRBD1. CDR1 and CDR2 from the germline V gene are LNHDA and SQIVND (reference sequence). The CDR3 has 15 amino acids. V shed 3 bases, J shed 6 bases, and the junction held 10 bases outside the gene matches. CDR3 sequence reads: CASSIFNGQGLEQYF. In DNA, the CDR3 is TGTGCCAGTAGTATTTTTAACGGACAGGGACTCGAGCAGTACTTC.

This clone was found a few times. The V call is TRBV11-2, the J call TRBJ1-2, with a tentative D call TRBD1 (5 bases). CDR1 and CDR2 (germline): SGHAT, FQNNGV. V was shortened by 4 bases and J by 5 bases, with 14 bases between the two germline ends. This CDR3 contains 14 residues. The CDR3 sequence is CASSYRGGTYGYTF. CDR3 DNA sequence: TGTGCCAGCAGCTATAGGGGAGGGACTTATGGCTACACCTTC.

To note about this clone: In the same sample, other DNA sequences code for this CDR3. This chain uses TRBV5-1 with TRBJ1-1; 11 nucleotides agree with TRBD1. There are 19 residues in the CDR3. The trim removed 0 bases at V and 0 bases at J, leaving 10 bases unmatched. From germline, CDR1 is SGHRS and CDR2 YFSETQ. The CDR3 sequence: CASSLEGTGTGGMNTEAFF. In DNA, the CDR3 is TGCGCCAGCAGCTTGGAGGGGACCGGGACAGGGGGAATGAACACTGAAGCTTTCTTT.

This clone appeared a few times. The V and J genes are TRBV6-5 and TRBJ1-4, with 8 nucleotides matching TRBD1. The CDR3 has 14 residues. Germline V gives CDR1 MNHEY, CDR2 SVGAGI. Germline trimming cut 2 bases from V and 5 bases from J; bases unmatched to any gene: 1. DNA of the CDR3: TGTGCCAGCAGTTACCGACAGGGGAATGAAAAACTGTTTTTT. It yields the protein CASSYRQGNEKLFF.

This chain links TRBV18 with TRBJ2-7; D not resolved. Trimming took off 2 bases at V and 1 base at J, with 9 bases between the two ends. The CDR3 has 14 residues. Germline V gene lookup returns CDR1 KGHSH and CDR2 LQKENI. The CDR3: CASSPSQASYEQYF. As DNA, the CDR3 is TGTGCCAGCTCACCAAGTCAGGCGTCCTACGAGCAGTACTTC.

J is TRBJ1-2 and V is TRBV28, with D unclear. With 6 bases removed from V and 5 bases from J, the gap between germline ends came to 19 bases. In germline, CDR1 is MDHEN, CDR2 SYDVKM. The CDR3 spans 15 residues. The CDR3 region is CASSPQTGNLYGYTF. The CDR3 region has the DNA TGTGCCAGCAGCCCACAGACGGGAAACCTTTATGGCTACACCTTC.

This clone was detected only a few times. The chain has TRBV11-3 and TRBJ1-1; D is ambiguous. This CDR3 is built from 13 residues. Germline V gives CDR1 SGHNT, CDR2 YENEEA. Trimming stripped 1 base from V and 4 bases from J, with 7 bases between. The CDR3 DNA reads as TGTGCCAGCAGCTTAGCCCCGGGCACTGAAGCTTTCTTT. Translation: CASSLAPGTEAFF.

The V gene is TRBV18, the J gene TRBJ1-6; D may be TRBD1 (6 bases). V lost 3 bases and J lost 9, with 15 bases in between. The germline CDR1 and CDR2 sequences are KGHSH and LQKENI. This CDR3 is built from 15 residues. The CDR3: CASSPQTGSGSPLHF. The CDR3 nucleotides are TGTGCCAGCTCACCTCAAACAGGGTCGGGTTCACCCCTCCACTTT.